This TCR beta chain was documented in a study of T cells in Graves' hyperthyroidism and ophthalmopathy. TCR beta CDR3 regions were amplified from RNA transcripts. HTBI primers drove first-round RT-PCR of the TCR CDR3. TCRdb ran MiXCR on the multiplex PCR reads and lists one entry per CDR3 protein. The table has 350,000 or so distinct CDR3 sequences, over 15% seen once; the top ten hold about 16%. There are 14 residues in the CDR3. V shed 3 bases and J shed 3 bases, with 9 bases lying between them. Per germline, CDR1 MNHEY and CDR2 SMNVEV (reference sequence). The TCR sequence derives from a middle-aged woman with Graves' ophthalmopathy. The sequencing sample was made of blood. V gene TRBV27 combines with J gene TRBJ1-5, with D perhaps matching TRBD1 (6 bases). The DNA of the CDR3 is TGTGCCAGCAGTTTTGCAGGGGTCAATCAGCCCCAGCATTTT. Translating it yields CASSFAGVNQPQHF.